This T cell receptor (beta chain) is drawn from a study of T cell responses to AZD1222 COVID-19 vaccine. TCRdb keeps only in-frame clones here, not all; method: immunoSEQ multiplex PCR. The repertoire holds under 150,000 clones, with under 95% as singletons. This CDR3 has 15 amino acids. The germline V gene has CDR1 MDHEN and CDR2 SYDVKM. V shed 7 bases and J 8 bases; nucleotides not matched to a gene: 11. J is TRBJ1-2 and V is TRBV28; TRBD1 matches 12 bases. The receptor was derived from an adult in good health. The sequenced sample was peripheral blood, obtained on day 0 of AZD1222 vaccination. CDR3 in amino acids: CASTAGQGAMRGYTF. DNA of the CDR3: TGTGCCAGCACGGCGGGACAGGGGGCGATGAGAGGCTACACCTTC.